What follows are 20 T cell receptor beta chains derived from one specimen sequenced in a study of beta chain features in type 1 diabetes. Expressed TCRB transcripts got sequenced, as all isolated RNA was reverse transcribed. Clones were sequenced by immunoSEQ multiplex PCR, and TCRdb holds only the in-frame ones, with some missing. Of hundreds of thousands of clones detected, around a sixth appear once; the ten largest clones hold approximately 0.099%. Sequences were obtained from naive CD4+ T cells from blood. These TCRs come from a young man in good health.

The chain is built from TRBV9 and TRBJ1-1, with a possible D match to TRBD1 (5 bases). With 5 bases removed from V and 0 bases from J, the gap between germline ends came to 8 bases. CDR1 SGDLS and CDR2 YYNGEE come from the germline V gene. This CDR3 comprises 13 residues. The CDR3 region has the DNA TGTGCCAGCAGGGCAGGGTTGAACACTGAAGCTTTCTTT. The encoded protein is CASRAGLNTEAFF.

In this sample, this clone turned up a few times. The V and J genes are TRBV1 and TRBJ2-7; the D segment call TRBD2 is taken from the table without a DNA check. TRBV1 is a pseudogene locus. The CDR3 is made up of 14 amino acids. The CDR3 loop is CTSSPRGLPYEQYF. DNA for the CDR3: TGCACCAGCAGCCCTCGAGGATTACCATACGAGCAGTACTTC.

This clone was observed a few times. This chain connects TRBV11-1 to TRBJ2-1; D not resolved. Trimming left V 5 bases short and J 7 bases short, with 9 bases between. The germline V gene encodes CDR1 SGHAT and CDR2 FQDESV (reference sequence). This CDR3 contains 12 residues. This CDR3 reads CASSPDSNEQFF. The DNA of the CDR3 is TGTGCCAGCAGCCCCGACTCGAATGAGCAGTTCTTC.

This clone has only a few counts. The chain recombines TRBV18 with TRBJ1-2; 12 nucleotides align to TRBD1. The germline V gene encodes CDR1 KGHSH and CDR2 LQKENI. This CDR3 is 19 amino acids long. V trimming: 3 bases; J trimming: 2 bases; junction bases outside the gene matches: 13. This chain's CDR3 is CASSPAPGQGALSNYGYTF. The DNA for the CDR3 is TGTGCCAGCTCACCCGCTCCGGGACAGGGGGCACTCTCCAACTATGGCTACACCTTC.

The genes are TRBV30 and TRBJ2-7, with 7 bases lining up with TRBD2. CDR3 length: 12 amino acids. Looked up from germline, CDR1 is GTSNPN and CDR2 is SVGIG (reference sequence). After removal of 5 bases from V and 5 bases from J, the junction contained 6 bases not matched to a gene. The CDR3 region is CAWGRGTHEQYF. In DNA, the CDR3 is TGTGCCTGGGGGCGGGGGACCCACGAGCAGTACTTC. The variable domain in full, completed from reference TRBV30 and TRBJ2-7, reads SQTIHQWPATLVQPVGSPLSLECTVEGTSNPNLYWYRQAAGRGLQLLFYSVGIGQISSEVPQNLSASRPQDRQFILSSKKLLLSDSGFYLCAWGRGTHEQYFGPGTRLTVT.

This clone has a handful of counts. CDR3 coding DNA: TGTGCCAGCAGTGCATGGAGCGGTGAGACCCAGTACTTC. Translation gives CASSAWSGETQYF. The rearrangement uses TRBV25-1 and TRBJ2-5; possibly TRBD2 for D (5 bases). The length of the CDR3 is 13 residues. V lost 4 bases and J 5 bases, leaving 11 bases between the germline ends. Germline CDR1 MGHDK, CDR2 SYGVNS.

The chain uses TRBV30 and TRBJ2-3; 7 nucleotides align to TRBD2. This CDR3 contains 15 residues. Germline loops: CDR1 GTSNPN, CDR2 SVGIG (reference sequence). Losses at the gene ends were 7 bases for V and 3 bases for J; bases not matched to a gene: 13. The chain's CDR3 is CASVGGKIVTDTQYF. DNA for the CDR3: TGTGCCTCCGTGGGAGGGAAGATCGTGACAGATACGCAGTATTTT.

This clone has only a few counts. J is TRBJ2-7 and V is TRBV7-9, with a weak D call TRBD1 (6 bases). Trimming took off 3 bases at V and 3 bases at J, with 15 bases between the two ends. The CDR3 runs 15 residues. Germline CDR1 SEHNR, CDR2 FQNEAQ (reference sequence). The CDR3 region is CASSFTRDRIYEQYF. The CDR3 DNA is TGTGCCAGCAGCTTCACCCGCGACAGGATCTACGAGCAGTACTTC.

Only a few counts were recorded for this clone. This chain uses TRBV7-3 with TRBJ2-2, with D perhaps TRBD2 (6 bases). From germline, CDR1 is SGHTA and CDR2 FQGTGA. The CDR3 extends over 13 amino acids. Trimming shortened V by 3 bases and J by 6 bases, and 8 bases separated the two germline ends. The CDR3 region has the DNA TGTGCCAGCAGCTTCGGAGGGGCCGGGGAGCTGTTTTTT. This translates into CASSFGGAGELFF.

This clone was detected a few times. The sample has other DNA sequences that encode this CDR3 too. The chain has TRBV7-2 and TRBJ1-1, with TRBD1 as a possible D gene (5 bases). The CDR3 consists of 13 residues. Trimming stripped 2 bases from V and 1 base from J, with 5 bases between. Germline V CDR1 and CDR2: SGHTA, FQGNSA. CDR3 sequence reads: CASSLQGNTEAFF. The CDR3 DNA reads TGTGCCAGCAGCTTACAGGGGAACACTGAAGCTTTCTTT.

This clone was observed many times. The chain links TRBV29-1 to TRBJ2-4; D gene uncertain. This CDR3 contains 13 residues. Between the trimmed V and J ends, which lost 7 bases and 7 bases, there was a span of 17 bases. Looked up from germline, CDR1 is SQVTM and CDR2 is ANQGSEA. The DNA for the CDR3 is TGCAGCGACTACGGGCCAGCAACGAACATTCAGTACTTC. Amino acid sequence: CSDYGPATNIQYF.

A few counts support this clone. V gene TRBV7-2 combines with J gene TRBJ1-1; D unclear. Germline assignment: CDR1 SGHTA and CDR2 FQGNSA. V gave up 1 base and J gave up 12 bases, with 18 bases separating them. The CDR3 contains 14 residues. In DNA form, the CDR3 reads TGTGCCAGCAGCTTAGATTTTCCGAGGCGCGTGACTTTCTTT. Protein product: CASSLDFPRRVTFF.

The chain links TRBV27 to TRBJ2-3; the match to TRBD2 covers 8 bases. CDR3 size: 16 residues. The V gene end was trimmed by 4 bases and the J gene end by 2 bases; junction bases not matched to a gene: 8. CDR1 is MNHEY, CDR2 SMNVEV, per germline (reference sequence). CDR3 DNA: TGTGCCAGCAGTTCCTATAGCGGGGCAAACACAGATACGCAGTATTTT. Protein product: CASSSYSGANTDTQYF.

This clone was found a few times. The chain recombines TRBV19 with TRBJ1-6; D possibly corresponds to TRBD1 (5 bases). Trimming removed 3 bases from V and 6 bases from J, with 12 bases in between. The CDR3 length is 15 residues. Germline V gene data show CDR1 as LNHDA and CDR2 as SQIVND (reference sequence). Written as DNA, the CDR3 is TGTGCCAGTAGTATCGAGACAGTCGGTAATTCACCCCTCCACTTT. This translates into CASSIETVGNSPLHF. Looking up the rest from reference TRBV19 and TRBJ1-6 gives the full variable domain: DGGITQSPKYLFRKEGQNVTLSCEQNLNHDAMYWYRQDPGQGLRLIYYSQIVNDFQKGDIAEGYSVSREKKESFPLTVTSAQKNPTAFYLCASSIETVGNSPLHFGNGTRLTVT.

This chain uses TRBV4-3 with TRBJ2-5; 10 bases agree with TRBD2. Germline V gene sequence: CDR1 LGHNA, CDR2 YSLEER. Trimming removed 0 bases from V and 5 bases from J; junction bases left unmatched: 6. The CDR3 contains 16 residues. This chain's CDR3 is CASSQDPGAGGETQYF. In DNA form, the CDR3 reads TGCGCCAGCAGCCAAGATCCTGGAGCGGGAGGGGAGACCCAGTACTTC.

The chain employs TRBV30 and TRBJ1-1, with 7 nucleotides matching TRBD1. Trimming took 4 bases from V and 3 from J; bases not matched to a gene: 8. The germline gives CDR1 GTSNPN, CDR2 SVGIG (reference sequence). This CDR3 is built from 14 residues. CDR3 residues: CAWMTQGRYTEAFF. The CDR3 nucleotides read TGTGCCTGGATGACACAGGGGCGATACACTGAAGCTTTCTTT.

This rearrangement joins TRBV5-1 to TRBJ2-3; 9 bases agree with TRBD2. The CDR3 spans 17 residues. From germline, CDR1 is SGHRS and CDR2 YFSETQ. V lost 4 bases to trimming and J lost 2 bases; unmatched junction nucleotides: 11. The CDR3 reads CASSVPSGAPTTDTQYF. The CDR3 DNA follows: TGCGCCAGCAGCGTCCCTAGCGGGGCTCCTACCACAGATACGCAGTATTTT.

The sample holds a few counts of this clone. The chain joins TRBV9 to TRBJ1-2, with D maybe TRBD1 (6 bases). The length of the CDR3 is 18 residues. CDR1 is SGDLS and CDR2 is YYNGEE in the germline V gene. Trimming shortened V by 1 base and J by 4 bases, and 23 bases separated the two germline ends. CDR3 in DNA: TGTGCCAGCAGCGTAAGGGGGGATTCAATTCAGCCCTTCTATGGCTACACCTTC. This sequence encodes CASSVRGDSIQPFYGYTF. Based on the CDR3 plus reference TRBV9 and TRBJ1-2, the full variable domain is DSGVTQTPKHLITATGQRVTLRCSPRSGDLSVYWYQQSLDQGLQFLIQYYNGEERAKGNILERFSAQQFPDLHSELNLSSLELGDSALYFCASSVRGDSIQPFYGYTFGSGTRLTVV.

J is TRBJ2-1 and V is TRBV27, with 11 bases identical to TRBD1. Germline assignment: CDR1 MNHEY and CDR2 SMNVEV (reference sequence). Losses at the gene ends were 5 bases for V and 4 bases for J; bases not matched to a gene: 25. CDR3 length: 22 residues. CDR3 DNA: TGTGCCAGCAGTCCCATAGGGGTATGGGACAGGGGGATATTAGGGTCATACAATGAGCAGTTCTTC. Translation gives CASSPIGVWDRGILGSYNEQFF.

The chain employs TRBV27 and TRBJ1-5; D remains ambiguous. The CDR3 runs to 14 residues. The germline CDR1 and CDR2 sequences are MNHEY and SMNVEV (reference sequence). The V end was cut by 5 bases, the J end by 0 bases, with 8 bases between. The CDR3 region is CASSRDGSNQPQHF. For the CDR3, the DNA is TGTGCCAGCAGTCGAGACGGTAGCAATCAGCCCCAGCATTTT.